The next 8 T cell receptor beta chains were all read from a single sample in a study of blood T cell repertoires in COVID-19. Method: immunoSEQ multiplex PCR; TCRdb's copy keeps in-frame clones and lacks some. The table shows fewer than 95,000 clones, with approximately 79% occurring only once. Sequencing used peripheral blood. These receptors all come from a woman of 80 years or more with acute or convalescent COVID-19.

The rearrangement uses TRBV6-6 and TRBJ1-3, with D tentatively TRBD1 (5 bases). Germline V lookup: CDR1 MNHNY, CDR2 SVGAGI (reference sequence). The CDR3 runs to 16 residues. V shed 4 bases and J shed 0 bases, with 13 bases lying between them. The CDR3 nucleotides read TGTGCCAGCAGTTCCTTAAGGGGCCTCTCTGGAAACACCATATATTTT. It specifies CASSSLRGLSGNTIYF.

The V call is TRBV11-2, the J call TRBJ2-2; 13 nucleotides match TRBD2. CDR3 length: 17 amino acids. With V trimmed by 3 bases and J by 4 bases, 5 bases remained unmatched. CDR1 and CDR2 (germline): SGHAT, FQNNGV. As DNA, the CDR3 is TGTGCCAGCAGCTTCGGACTAGCGGGGGCCTTCACCGGGGAGCTGTTTTTT. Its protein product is CASSFGLAGAFTGELFF.

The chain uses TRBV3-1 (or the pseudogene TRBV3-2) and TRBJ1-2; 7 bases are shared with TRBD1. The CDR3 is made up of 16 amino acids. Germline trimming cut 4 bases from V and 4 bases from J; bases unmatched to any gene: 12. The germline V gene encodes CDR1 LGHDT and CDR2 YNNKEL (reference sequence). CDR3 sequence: CASSRDRGSLFYGYTF. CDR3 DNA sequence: TGTGCCAGCAGCCGGGACAGAGGGTCCTTATTCTATGGCTACACCTTC.

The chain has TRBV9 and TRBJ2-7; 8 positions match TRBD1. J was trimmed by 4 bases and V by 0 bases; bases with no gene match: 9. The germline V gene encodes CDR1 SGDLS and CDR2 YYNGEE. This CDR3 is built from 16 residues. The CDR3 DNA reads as TGTGCCAGCAGCGTAGGCCCTCAGGGGGCAACTTACGAGCAGTACTTC. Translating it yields CASSVGPQGATYEQYF. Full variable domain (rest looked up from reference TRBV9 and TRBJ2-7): DSGVTQTPKHLITATGQRVTLRCSPRSGDLSVYWYQQSLDQGLQFLIQYYNGEERAKGNILERFSAQQFPDLHSELNLSSLELGDSALYFCASSVGPQGATYEQYFGPGTRLTVT.

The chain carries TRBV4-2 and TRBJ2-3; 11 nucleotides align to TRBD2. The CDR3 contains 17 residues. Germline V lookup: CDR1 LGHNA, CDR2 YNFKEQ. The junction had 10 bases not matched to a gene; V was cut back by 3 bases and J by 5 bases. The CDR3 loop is CASSHNQIGTSGDTQYF. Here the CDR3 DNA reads TGTGCCAGCAGCCATAACCAAATCGGGACTAGCGGAGATACGCAGTATTTT.

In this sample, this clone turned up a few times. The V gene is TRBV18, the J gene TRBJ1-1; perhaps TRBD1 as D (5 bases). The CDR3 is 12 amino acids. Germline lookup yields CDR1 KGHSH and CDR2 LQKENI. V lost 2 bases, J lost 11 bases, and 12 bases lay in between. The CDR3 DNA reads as TGTGCCAGCTCACCAGTAACAGGTGGGGCTTTCTTT. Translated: CASSPVTGGAFF.

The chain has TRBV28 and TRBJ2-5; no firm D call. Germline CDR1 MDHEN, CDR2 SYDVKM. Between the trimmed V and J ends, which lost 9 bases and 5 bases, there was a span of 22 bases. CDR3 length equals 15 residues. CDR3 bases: TGTGCCAGTCAGTCCACACTAAGGCGTCGGGAGACCCAGTACTTC. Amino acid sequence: CASQSTLRRRETQYF.

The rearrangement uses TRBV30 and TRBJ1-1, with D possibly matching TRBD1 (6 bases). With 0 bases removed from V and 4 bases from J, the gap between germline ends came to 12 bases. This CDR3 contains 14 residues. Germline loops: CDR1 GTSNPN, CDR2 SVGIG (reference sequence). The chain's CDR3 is CAWSVWGGVTEAFF. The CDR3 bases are TGTGCCTGGAGTGTATGGGGGGGCGTCACTGAAGCTTTCTTT.